The T cell receptor (beta chain) described here comes from a study of CD8+ T cells in alopecia areata (dated by TCRdb to the late 2010s). Broadly, across the study: The treated patients took part in an open-label pilot trial in which moderate-to-severe alopecia areata was treated with oral tofacitinib at 5 to 10 mg twice daily. Scalp clonality was compared across normal scalp (n=4), patchy alopecia areata scalp (n=8), and alopecia totalis/universalis scalp (n=8). The SALT score, which quantifies the percentage of affected scalp surface area, was used to measure disease severity in treated patients. Scalp tissue and sorted CD4+ and CD8+ peripheral blood T cells from patchy and totalis/universalis alopecia areata patients and from healthy controls were covered by human TCRbeta sequencing. Patients received tofacitinib for 6 to 18 months and were then followed off drug for 6 months to check for delayed response and recurrence. The RNA source kit depended on sample type: the PAXgene miRNA kit for fixed scalp, the miRNeasy kit for PBMCs, and the RNeasy kit for mouse skin. immunoSEQ multiplex PCR using 35 Vbeta forward primers and 13 Jbeta reverse primers was used to amplify TCRbeta CDR3 regions. In both human patients and the C3H/HeJ mouse model, the study applied high-throughput TCRbeta sequencing to look at T cell clonal expansion in alopecia areata. Biopsies were taken from tofacitinib-treated patients at baseline and again at 4 and 24 weeks into treatment, and several of those patients also had a later scalp biopsy. Broader findings and caveats from the paper: During tofacitinib treatment, many expanded lesional clones stuck around in both scalp and blood, and this persistence may partly explain why relapse happens after treatment is stopped. Because the treated cohort was small and had just a single nonresponder, larger studies are needed to establish links between baseline CD8+ expansion and response. Scalp clonality and the number of expanded CD8+ clones among the top 100 scalp clones were significantly decreased by tofacitinib. Unlike mouse skin, which is dominated by gammadelta T cells, normal human skin has resident alphabeta T cells that are also sequenced, and this complicates analysis of the scalp TCR repertoire. Compared with normal scalp, lesional scalp, particularly in alopecia totalis/universalis, had higher clonality and more expanded CD8+ clones, which suggests antigenic drive. Shared TCR sequences between patients were less evident than in mice, which may be partly attributable to HLA diversity in the patient population.

This clone has just a few counts. The antigen it recognizes is unknown. The sample holds no much larger clone one base away, and base qualities are not on file. Receptors were amplified or captured by the immunoSEQ multiplex PCR assay. RNA was extracted from all samples and reverse transcribed into cDNA as template for TCR sequencing. SuperScript III was used to make first-strand cDNA, primed with a 2:1 mix of oligo-dT and random hexamers. A synthetic immune receptor repertoire was used to gauge amplification bias, and whatever bias remained was removed computationally. On the authors' methods: After raw reads were preprocessed to remove errors, the CDR3 was defined following IMGT conventions as running from the conserved cysteine to phenylalanine. Clonality was computed by normalizing Shannon entropy by log2 of the number of productive unique TCRs and subtracting the result from 1. Scalp TCRbeta sequences were cross-referenced with sorted blood CD4 and CD8 repertoires so that the CD4 or CD8 identity of scalp clones could be inferred. TCRdb mirrors the immuneACCESS table, restricted to in-frame sequences. Some clones are absent from its copies; in checked studies, under half trace to an unresolved V gene, and the reason for the others is unknown. V and J calls plus clone size are reproduced from that table; the DNA served to infer D and trimming. Within this sample are fewer than 250,000 clones, with around two fifths of them counted one time only. About 2.6% of the sample comes from the top ten.

V ends up 5 bases short and J 5 bases short, with an unmatched junction base count of 9. The CDR3 covers 17 residues, taking in both the cysteine and the phenylalanine. Of the read, only the CDR3 DNA is kept; its 51 bases are in frame from base 1. The germline V gene encodes CDR1 SGHTA and CDR2 FQGNSA. Explained via the paper, the treatment or condition label denotes: oral pan-JAK inhibitor, 5-10 mg twice daily. Lesional scalp punch biopsies and peripheral blood were collected from alopecia areata patients. PBMCs were isolated by density centrifugation and stained for CD3, CD4 and CD8, after which CD4+ and CD8+ T cells were sorted on a FACSAria.

This sample comprised CD4+ T cells sorted from blood, obtained between weeks 36 and 40, from a patient treated with tofacitinib. The sequence was obtained from a human donor with alopecia areata. This chain joins TRBV7-2 to TRBJ2-3, with 14 middle bases fitting TRBD2. The DNA sequence is TGTGCCAGCAGCCGGGGACTAGCGGGAGTCATGATAGATACGCAGTATTTT. This yields the protein CASSRGLAGVMIDTQYF.